The 15 T cell receptor beta chains reported below all come from one sample, sequenced in a study of cytomegalovirus exposure and HLA in healthy donors. The PCR made use of 60 Vbeta and 13 Jbeta primers. TCRdb's copy holds only in-frame clones and misses some; the assay was immunoSEQ multiplex PCR. Here the sample spans 150,000 to 200,000 clones, 78% being singletons. The specimen was PBMCs. Receptor source: a woman in her twenties or thirties in good health and CMV-seropositive.

The chain is built from TRBV6-1 and TRBJ1-4; no clear D gene. CDR1 MNHNS and CDR2 SASEGT come from the germline V gene. V gave up 1 base and J gave up 3 bases, with 9 bases separating them. The CDR3 has 15 amino acids. This CDR3 reads CASSEVGRANEKLFF. The CDR3 nucleotides read TGTGCCAGCAGTGAAGTTGGGAGGGCTAATGAAAAACTGTTTTTT.

The V and J genes are TRBV12-5 and TRBJ2-1, with TRBD2 identical over 8 bases. V gave up 4 bases and J gave up 2 bases; unmatched junction bases: 7. The germline V gene has CDR1 LGHNT and CDR2 FRNRAP. The CDR3 length is 16 residues. The CDR3 sequence is CASGSLSGSPYNEQFF. CDR3 DNA: TGTGCTAGTGGTTCCCTCAGCGGGAGCCCCTACAATGAGCAGTTCTTC. The full variable domain, its missing parts supplied by reference TRBV12-5 and TRBJ2-1, is DARVTQTPRHKVTEMGQEVTMRCQPILGHNTVFWYRQTMMQGLELLAYFRNRAPLDDSGMPKDRFSAEMPDATLATLKIQPSEPRDSAVYFCASGSLSGSPYNEQFFGPGTRLTVL.

The rearrangement joins TRBV19 to TRBJ2-5; no reliable D call. The DNA end favors TRBJ2-7, so the J call may be wrong. The germline V gene has CDR1 LNHDA and CDR2 SQIVND (reference sequence). The CDR3 length is 13 residues. CDR3: CASSRASAYEQYF. The DNA of the CDR3 is TGTGCCAGTAGTAGAGCTAGTGCGTACGAGCAGTACTTC.

J is TRBJ2-2 and V is TRBV29-1; tentative D call: TRBD2 (5 bases). Trimming cost V 4 bases and J 7 bases, with 22 bases left between them. The CDR3 runs 16 residues. Germline values: CDR1 SQVTM, CDR2 ANQGSEA. The DNA for the CDR3 is TGCAGCGTTGGGCTTAGGACGGGGTCCGCTGGCGGGGAGCTGTTTTTT. Protein: CSVGLRTGSAGGELFF.

The chain has TRBV5-1 and TRBJ1-1; tentative D call: TRBD1 (5 bases). V was pared by 4 bases and J by 2 bases, with 15 bases between. Per the germline V gene, CDR1 is SGHRS and CDR2 is YFSETQ. The CDR3 totals 15 residues. The CDR3 loop reads CASSRFRGKNTEAFF. The CDR3 coding sequence is TGCGCCAGCAGCCGATTCCGGGGGAAAAACACTGAAGCTTTCTTT.

DNA for the CDR3: TGTGCCATCAGTGAGTCGGGTACAGGCCTATCCGAGCAGTACTTC. Translation gives CAISESGTGLSEQYF. This sequence joins TRBV10-3 and TRBJ2-7, with D possibly being TRBD1 (5 bases). V was pared by 0 bases and J by 6 bases, with 15 bases between. The CDR3 contains 15 residues. Germline V lookup: CDR1 ENHRY, CDR2 SYGVKD.

The rearrangement links TRBV6-1 to TRBJ1-4; TRBD1 matches at 9 bases. J was trimmed by 7 bases and V by 5 bases; bases with no gene match: 5. This CDR3 is built from 14 residues. From germline, CDR1 is MNHNS and CDR2 SASEGT. In DNA, the CDR3 is TGTGCCAGCAGTCCATGGACAGGGGTTGAAAAACTGTTTTTT. It is translated as CASSPWTGVEKLFF.

The chain links TRBV28 to TRBJ2-1; the match to TRBD2 covers 7 bases. Looked up from germline, CDR1 is MDHEN and CDR2 is SYDVKM. This CDR3 region has 13 residues. The V gene end was trimmed by 4 bases and the J gene end by 3 bases; junction bases not matched to a gene: 0. CDR3 sequence reads: CASSWTSYNEQFF. The CDR3 nucleotides read TGTGCCAGCAGTTGGACTAGCTACAATGAGCAGTTCTTC.

The chain recombines TRBV6-4 with TRBJ2-3; 9 nucleotides agree with TRBD2. This CDR3 spans 14 amino acids. The V gene's germline CDR1 is MRHNA and CDR2 SNTAGT. Trimming at V came to 3 bases and at J to 6 bases, leaving 4 bases not matched to a gene. In nucleotides, the CDR3 is TGTGCCAGCAGTGAGCTAGCGGGATCCGATACGCAGTATTTT. It codes for CASSELAGSDTQYF.

This clone was recorded a few times. The gene calls are TRBV6-6 and TRBJ2-7, with D perhaps matching TRBD2 (5 bases). The V gene's germline CDR1 is MNHNY and CDR2 SVGAGI (reference sequence). This CDR3 region has 13 residues. V gave up 6 bases and J gave up 0 bases, with 9 bases separating them. In DNA, the CDR3 is TGTGCCAGCAGGATTACTAGCTCCTACGAGCAGTACTTC. It is translated as CASRITSSYEQYF.

The gene calls are TRBV7-8 and TRBJ1-4, with D unclear. The CDR3 extends over 14 amino acids. Trimming took 2 bases from V and 13 from J, leaving 17 bases between them. Germline assignment: CDR1 SGHVS and CDR2 FQNEAQ. The CDR3 reads CASSLKGRSLRLFF. In DNA form, the CDR3 reads TGTGCCAGCAGCTTAAAAGGCCGGAGTCTTAGACTGTTTTTT.

The chain has TRBV15 and TRBJ2-7, with TRBD2 identical over 7 bases. With 1 base clipped from V and 0 bases from J, the junction kept 3 bases outside the gene matches. Germline loops: CDR1 LNHNV, CDR2 YYDKDF (reference sequence). The CDR3 has 15 amino acids. CDR3 sequence (DNA): TGTGCCACCAGCAGAGCCGGGGGGAGCTCCTACGAGCAGTACTTC. Translated, it gives CATSRAGGSSYEQYF. The variable domain in full, completed from reference TRBV15 and TRBJ2-7, reads DAMVIQNPRYQVTQFGKPVTLSCSQTLNHNVMYWYQQKSSQAPKLLFHYYDKDFNNEADTPDNFQSRRPNTSFCFLDIRSPGLGDTAMYLCATSRAGGSSYEQYFGPGTRLTVT.

This clone was seen a handful of times. The V call is TRBV27, the J call TRBJ2-3; D is undetermined. V was clipped by 8 bases and J by 10 bases, with 19 bases between them. This CDR3 has 13 residues. Germline CDR1 MNHEY, CDR2 SMNVEV (reference sequence). CDR3 sequence reads: CASASIDSRPQYF. CDR3 sequence (DNA): TGTGCCAGCGCTTCTATCGACTCCCGCCCGCAGTATTTT.

This clone was detected only a few times. The genes are TRBV6-6 and TRBJ1-2, with 9 bases that match TRBD1. Germline V gives CDR1 MNHNY, CDR2 SVGAGI (reference sequence). The trim removed 0 bases at V and 8 bases at J, leaving 7 bases unmatched. This CDR3 comprises 15 residues. As DNA, the CDR3 is TGTGCCAGCAGTTACTCTACACAGGGGGCGCGCGGCTACACCTTC. Its protein is CASSYSTQGARGYTF.

The rearrangement uses TRBV19 and TRBJ1-2; 7 nucleotides match TRBD1. In germline, CDR1 is LNHDA, CDR2 SQIVND (reference sequence). V shed 7 bases, J shed 6 bases, and the junction held 8 bases outside the gene matches. The CDR3 has 13 amino acids. CDR3 residues: CASKLRTGNGYTF. Here the CDR3 DNA reads TGTGCCAGTAAACTAAGGACAGGTAATGGCTACACCTTC.